This TCR beta chain was obtained from a study of CD8 T cells in ankylosing spondylitis. Study observations and caveats: Within matched ankylosing spondylitis synovial fluid, disease-linked clones were reportedly significantly enriched. Earlier studies detected some motif variants in reactive arthritis synovial fluid and blood. Within ankylosing spondylitis blood, a TCR beta motif made up of roughly eight highly homologous variants appeared to be characteristic.

From germline, CDR1 is DFQATT and CDR2 SNEGSKA (reference sequence). V lost 3 bases, J lost 6 bases, and 22 bases lay in between. This CDR3 has 16 amino acids. The authors made TCR beta libraries by quantitative 5'-RACE with molecular barcodes. MiXCR, applied by TCRdb to the 5' RACE reads, yields one record per CDR3 protein. The sample holds fewer than 550,000 distinct CDR3 sequences; roughly 5% are singletons and the top ten take roughly 3.3%. This clonotype was detected many times. Antigen unknown. The V gene is TRBV20-1, the J gene TRBJ2-3; D may correspond to TRBD1 or TRBD2 (6 bases each). Material: blood, either unsorted or a sorted T cell fraction (not recorded which). The clonotype was recovered from a male donor with ankylosing spondylitis. This chain's CDR3 is CSASGGRGRFRDTQYF. The CDR3 DNA is TGCAGTGCTAGTGGGGGGCGGGGTAGGTTTCGGGATACGCAGTATTTT.